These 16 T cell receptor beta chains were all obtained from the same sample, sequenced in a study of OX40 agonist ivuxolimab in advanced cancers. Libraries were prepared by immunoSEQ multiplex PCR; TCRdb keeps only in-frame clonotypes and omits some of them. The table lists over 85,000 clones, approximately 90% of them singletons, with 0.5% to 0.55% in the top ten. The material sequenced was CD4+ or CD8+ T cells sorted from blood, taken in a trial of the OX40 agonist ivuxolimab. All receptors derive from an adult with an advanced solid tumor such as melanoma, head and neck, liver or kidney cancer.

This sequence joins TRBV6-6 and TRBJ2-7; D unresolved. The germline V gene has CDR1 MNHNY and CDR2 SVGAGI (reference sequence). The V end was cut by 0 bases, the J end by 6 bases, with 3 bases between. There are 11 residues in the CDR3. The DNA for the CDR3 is TGTGCCAGCAGTTACTCGGCCGAGCAGTACTTC. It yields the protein CASSYSAEQYF.

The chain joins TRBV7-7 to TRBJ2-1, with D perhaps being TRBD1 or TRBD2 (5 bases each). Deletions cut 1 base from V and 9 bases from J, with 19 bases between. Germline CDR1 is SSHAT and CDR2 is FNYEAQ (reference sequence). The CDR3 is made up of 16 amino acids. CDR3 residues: CASSLGWGSPWGEQFF. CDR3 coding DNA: TGTGCCAGCAGCTTAGGTTGGGGGTCTCCGTGGGGTGAGCAGTTCTTC.

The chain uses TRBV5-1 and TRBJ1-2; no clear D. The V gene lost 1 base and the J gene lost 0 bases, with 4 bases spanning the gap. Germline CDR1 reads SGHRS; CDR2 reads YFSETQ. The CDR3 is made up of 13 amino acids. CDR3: CASSLNSNYGYTF. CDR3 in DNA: TGCGCCAGCAGCTTGAATTCTAACTATGGCTACACCTTC.

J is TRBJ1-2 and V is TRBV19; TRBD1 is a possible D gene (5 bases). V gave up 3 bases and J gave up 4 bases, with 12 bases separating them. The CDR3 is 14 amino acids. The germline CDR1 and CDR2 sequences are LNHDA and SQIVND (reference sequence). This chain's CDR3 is CASSILGQAYGYTF. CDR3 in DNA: TGTGCCAGTAGTATTCTGGGGCAGGCCTATGGCTACACCTTC.

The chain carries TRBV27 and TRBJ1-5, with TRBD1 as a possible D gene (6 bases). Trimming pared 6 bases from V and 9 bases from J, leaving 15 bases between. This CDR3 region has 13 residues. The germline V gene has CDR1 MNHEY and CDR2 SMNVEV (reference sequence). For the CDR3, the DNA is TGTGCCAGCAGCCGTGACAGGCTGGGGCCCCAGCATTTT. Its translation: CASSRDRLGPQHF.

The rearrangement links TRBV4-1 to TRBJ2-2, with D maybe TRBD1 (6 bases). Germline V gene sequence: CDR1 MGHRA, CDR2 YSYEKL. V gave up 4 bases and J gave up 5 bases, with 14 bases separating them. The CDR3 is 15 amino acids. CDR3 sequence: CASSRANRETGELFF. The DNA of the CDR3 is TGCGCCAGCAGCCGAGCCAACAGGGAAACCGGGGAGCTGTTTTTT.

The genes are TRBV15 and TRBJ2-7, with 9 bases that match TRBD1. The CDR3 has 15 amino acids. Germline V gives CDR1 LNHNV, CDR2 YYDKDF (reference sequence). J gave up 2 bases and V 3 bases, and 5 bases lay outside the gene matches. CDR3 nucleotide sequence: TGTGCCACCAGCAGGCCCGGGACAGGGACCTACGAGCAGTACTTC. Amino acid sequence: CATSRPGTGTYEQYF.

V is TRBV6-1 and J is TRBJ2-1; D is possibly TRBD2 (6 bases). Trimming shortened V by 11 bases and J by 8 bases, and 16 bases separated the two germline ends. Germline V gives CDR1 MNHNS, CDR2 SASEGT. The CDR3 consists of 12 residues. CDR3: CAWGELADEQFF. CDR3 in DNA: TGTGCCTGGGGGGAACTCGCGGATGAGCAGTTCTTC.

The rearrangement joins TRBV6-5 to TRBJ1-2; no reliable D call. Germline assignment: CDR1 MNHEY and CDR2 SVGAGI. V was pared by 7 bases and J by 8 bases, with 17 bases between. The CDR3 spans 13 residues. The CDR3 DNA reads TGTGCCAGCACCACGGACCTAACTGGCGGCTACACCTTC. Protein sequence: CASTTDLTGGYTF.

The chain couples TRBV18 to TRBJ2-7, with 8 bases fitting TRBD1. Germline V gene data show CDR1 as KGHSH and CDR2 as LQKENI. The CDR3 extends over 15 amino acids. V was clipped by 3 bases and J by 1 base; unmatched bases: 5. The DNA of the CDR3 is TGTGCCAGCTCACCGGGGACAGGCTCTTCCTACGAGCAGTACTTC. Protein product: CASSPGTGSSYEQYF.

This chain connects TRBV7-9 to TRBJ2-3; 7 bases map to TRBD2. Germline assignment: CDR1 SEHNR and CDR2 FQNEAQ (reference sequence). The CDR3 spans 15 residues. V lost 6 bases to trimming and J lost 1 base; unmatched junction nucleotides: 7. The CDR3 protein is CASRALAGRTDTQYF. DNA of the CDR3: TGTGCCAGCAGGGCTTTAGCGGGTCGCACAGATACGCAGTATTTT.

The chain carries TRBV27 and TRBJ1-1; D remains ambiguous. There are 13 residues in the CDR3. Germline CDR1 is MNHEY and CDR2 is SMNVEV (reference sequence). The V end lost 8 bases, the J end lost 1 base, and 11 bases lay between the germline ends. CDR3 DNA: TGTGCCAGCCCCCCTTCAGCGAACACTGAAGCTTTCTTT. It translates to CASPPSANTEAFF.

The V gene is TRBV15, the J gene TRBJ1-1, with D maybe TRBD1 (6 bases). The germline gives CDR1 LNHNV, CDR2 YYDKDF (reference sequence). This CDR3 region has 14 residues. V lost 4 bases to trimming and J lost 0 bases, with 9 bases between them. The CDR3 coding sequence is TGTGCCACCAGCAAACAGGGAATGAACACTGAAGCTTTCTTT. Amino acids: CATSKQGMNTEAFF.

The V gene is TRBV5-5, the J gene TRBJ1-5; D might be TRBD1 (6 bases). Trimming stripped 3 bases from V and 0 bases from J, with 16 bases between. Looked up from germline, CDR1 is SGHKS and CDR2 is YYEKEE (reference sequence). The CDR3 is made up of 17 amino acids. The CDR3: CASSWGLDRHSNQPQHF. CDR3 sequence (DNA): TGTGCCAGCAGCTGGGGTTTGGACAGACATAGCAATCAGCCCCAGCATTTT.

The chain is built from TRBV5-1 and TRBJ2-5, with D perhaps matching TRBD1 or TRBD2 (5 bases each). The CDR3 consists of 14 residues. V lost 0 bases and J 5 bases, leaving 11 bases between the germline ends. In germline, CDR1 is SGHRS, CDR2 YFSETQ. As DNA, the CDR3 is TGCGCCAGCAGCTTGGCAGGGACGAGCGAGACCCAGTACTTC. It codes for CASSLAGTSETQYF.

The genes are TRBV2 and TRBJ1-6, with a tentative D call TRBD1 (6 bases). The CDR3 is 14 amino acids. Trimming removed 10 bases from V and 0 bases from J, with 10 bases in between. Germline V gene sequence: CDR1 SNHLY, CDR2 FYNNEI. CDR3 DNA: TGTGCCACAACAGGGAACTCCTATAATTCACCCCTCCACTTT. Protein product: CATTGNSYNSPLHF. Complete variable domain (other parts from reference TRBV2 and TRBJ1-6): EPEVTQTPSHQVTQMGQEVILRCVPISNHLYFYWYRQILGQKVEFLVSFYNNEISEKSEIFDDQFSVERPDGSNFTLKIRSTKLEDSAMYFCATTGNSYNSPLHFGNGTRLTVT.